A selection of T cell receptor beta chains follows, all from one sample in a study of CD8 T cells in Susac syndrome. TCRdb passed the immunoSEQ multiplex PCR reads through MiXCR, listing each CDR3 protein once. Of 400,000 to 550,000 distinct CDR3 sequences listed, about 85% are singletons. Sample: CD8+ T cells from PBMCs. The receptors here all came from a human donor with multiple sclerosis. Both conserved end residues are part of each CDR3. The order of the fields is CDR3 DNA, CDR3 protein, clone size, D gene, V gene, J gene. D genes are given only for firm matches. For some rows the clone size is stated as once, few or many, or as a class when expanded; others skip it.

CDR3nt: TGTGCCAGCAGCCAAGATTTAGGGATAACCTACGAGCAGTACTTC
CDR3aa: CASSQDLGITYEQYF
abundance: -
d_gene: -
v_gene: TRBV3-1
j_gene: TRBJ2-7

CDR3nt: TGTGCCAGCAGTGATAGTCAGACCTCTGGAAACACCATATATTTT
CDR3aa: CASSDSQTSGNTIYF
abundance: -
d_gene: -
v_gene: TRBV6-1
j_gene: TRBJ1-3

CDR3nt: TGCGCCAGCAGCCAAGATCGAAGCAGCGAGCAGTACTTC
CDR3aa: CASSQDRSSEQYF
abundance: -
d_gene: -
v_gene: TRBV4-1
j_gene: TRBJ2-7

CDR3nt: TGTGCCAGCAGTCAAGAGGGGAAGTCGACACCTTCCCAAGACTTC
CDR3aa: CASSQEGKSTPSQDF
abundance: -
d_gene: -
v_gene: TRBV3-1
j_gene: TRBJ2-5

CDR3nt: TGTGCCAGCAGTCCGTCAATGCTGGTGGAGACCCAGTACTTC
CDR3aa: CASSPSMLVETQYF
abundance: -
d_gene: -
v_gene: TRBV28
j_gene: TRBJ2-5

CDR3nt: TGCGCCAGCAGCTTGTCCTGGACAGGGGCAGCCGAGCAGTACTTC
CDR3aa: CASSLSWTGAAEQYF
abundance: -
d_gene: TRBD1
v_gene: TRBV5-1
j_gene: TRBJ2-7

CDR3nt: TGTGCCAGCAGCCCCTACGGACAGGGTGGCTTCCCGAACACTGAAGCTTTCTTT
CDR3aa: CASSPYGQGGFPNTEAFF
abundance: -
d_gene: TRBD1
v_gene: TRBV5-5
j_gene: TRBJ1-1

CDR3nt: TGTGCCAGCAGTTCAAATCCCGCCCGACTCTACCCTCAATACGAGCAGTACTTC
CDR3aa: CASSSNPARLYPQYEQYF
abundance: -
d_gene: -
v_gene: TRBV27
j_gene: TRBJ2-7

CDR3nt: TGTGCCAGCAGCCAAGAAGTATGGGGCGCCAACACTGAAGCTTTCTTT
CDR3aa: CASSQEVWGANTEAFF
abundance: -
d_gene: -
v_gene: TRBV3-1
j_gene: TRBJ1-1

CDR3nt: TGCGCCAGCAGCCAAGATCTTCTATACGAGCAGTACTTC
CDR3aa: CASSQDLLYEQYF
abundance: once
d_gene: -
v_gene: TRBV4-1
j_gene: TRBJ2-7

CDR3nt: TGTGCCAGCAGCTTGTTTGCAGGGGACTACAATGAGCAGTTCTTC
CDR3aa: CASSLFAGDYNEQFF
abundance: -
d_gene: -
v_gene: TRBV5-5
j_gene: TRBJ2-1

CDR3nt: TGTGCCAGCAGCCCGGGACACTTCAGCGAGCAGTACTTC
CDR3aa: CASSPGHFSEQYF
abundance: -
d_gene: -
v_gene: TRBV27
j_gene: TRBJ2-7

CDR3nt: TGTGCCAGTAGTATTTCGGCGACAGGGAGGAATGAGCAGTTCTTC
CDR3aa: CASSISATGRNEQFF
abundance: -
d_gene: -
v_gene: TRBV19
j_gene: TRBJ2-1

CDR3nt: TGCGCCAGCAGCCAACCAGGGGATTTCCCCGGGGAGCTGTTTTTT
CDR3aa: CASSQPGDFPGELFF
abundance: -
d_gene: -
v_gene: TRBV4-1
j_gene: TRBJ2-2

CDR3nt: TGTGCCAGCAGCTTTACCTACTACGAGCAGTACTTC
CDR3aa: CASSFTYYEQYF
abundance: -
d_gene: -
v_gene: TRBV7-9
j_gene: TRBJ2-7

CDR3nt: TGTGCCAGCAGCAGGAAAGTCTCTGGAAACACCATATATTTT
CDR3aa: CASSRKVSGNTIYF
abundance: few
d_gene: -
v_gene: TRBV6-2/TRBV6-3
j_gene: TRBJ1-3

CDR3nt: TGTGCCAGCAGTTTCGGGACAACGCAGTATTTT
CDR3aa: CASSFGTTQYF
abundance: -
d_gene: -
v_gene: TRBV27
j_gene: TRBJ2-3

CDR3nt: TGTGCCAGCAGACTCTCCACAGGCGGACTAGCGGGATTTTATGAGCAGTTCTTC
CDR3aa: CASRLSTGGLAGFYEQFF
abundance: -
d_gene: TRBD2
v_gene: TRBV27
j_gene: TRBJ2-1

CDR3nt: TGTGCCAGCAGTCAATTTACGGACTATGGCTACACCTTC
CDR3aa: CASSQFTDYGYTF
abundance: -
d_gene: -
v_gene: TRBV6-5
j_gene: TRBJ1-2

CDR3nt: TGTGCCAGCAGCCAGCGGGGACAGGGGGCTGAGACCCAGTACTTC
CDR3aa: CASSQRGQGAETQYF
abundance: -
d_gene: TRBD1
v_gene: TRBV7-9
j_gene: TRBJ2-5

CDR3nt: TGTGCCAGCAGTTTATCGGGGGGAGGAACCTACGAGCAGTACTTC
CDR3aa: CASSLSGGGTYEQYF
abundance: few
d_gene: -
v_gene: TRBV27
j_gene: TRBJ2-7

CDR3nt: TGTGCCAGCAGTTCAAAAATCGGGGTTGAGCAGTACTTC
CDR3aa: CASSSKIGVEQYF
abundance: -
d_gene: -
v_gene: TRBV12-3/TRBV12-4
j_gene: TRBJ2-7

CDR3nt: TGTGCCAGCGAGACGGGGAGCTCCTACGAGCAGTACTTC
CDR3aa: CASETGSSYEQYF
abundance: few
d_gene: -
v_gene: TRBV11-2
j_gene: TRBJ2-7

CDR3nt: TGCGCCAGCAGCAAACCGGGCCTCAATCAGCCCCAGCATTTT
CDR3aa: CASSKPGLNQPQHF
abundance: -
d_gene: -
v_gene: TRBV4-1
j_gene: TRBJ1-5

CDR3nt: TGTGCCAGCGAAGAGACCCAGTACTTC
CDR3aa: CASEETQYF
abundance: -
d_gene: -
v_gene: TRBV28
j_gene: TRBJ2-5

CDR3nt: TGTGCCAGCAGCCCCGCCGGTTTTGACTACGAGCAGTACTTC
CDR3aa: CASSPAGFDYEQYF
abundance: -
d_gene: -
v_gene: TRBV5-5
j_gene: TRBJ2-7

CDR3nt: TGTGCCATCAGTGACCCTAGCGGGGGTAATTACGAGCAGTACTTC
CDR3aa: CAISDPSGGNYEQYF
abundance: -
d_gene: TRBD2
v_gene: TRBV10-3
j_gene: TRBJ2-7

CDR3nt: TGTGCCAGCACCACTGACAGGATGGGAATCAATGAGCAGTTCTTC
CDR3aa: CASTTDRMGINEQFF
abundance: -
d_gene: -
v_gene: TRBV7-9
j_gene: TRBJ2-1

CDR3nt: TGTGCCAGCAGCCAATTAGTCGGGGAGCACCAAGAGACCCAGTACTTC
CDR3aa: CASSQLVGEHQETQYF
abundance: -
d_gene: -
v_gene: TRBV5-6
j_gene: TRBJ2-5

CDR3nt: TGCAGTGCTAGAGCCGGACTAGCGGAATTAACTAATAAAGCCTACGAGCAGTGCTTC
CDR3aa: CSARAGLAELTNKAYEQCF
abundance: -
d_gene: TRBD2
v_gene: TRBV20-1
j_gene: TRBJ2-7

CDR3nt: TGCGCCAGCAGCTCGCACCGGACAGGGGCTACAGATACGCAGTATTTT
CDR3aa: CASSSHRTGATDTQYF
abundance: few
d_gene: TRBD1
v_gene: TRBV5-1
j_gene: TRBJ2-3

CDR3nt: TGCAGCGTTGCCAGGGGGAATGAAGCTTTCTTT
CDR3aa: CSVARGNEAFF
abundance: -
d_gene: TRBD1
v_gene: TRBV29-1
j_gene: TRBJ1-1

CDR3nt: TGTGCCAGTAGTCTCAGGGGGACCAATCAGCCCCAGCATTTT
CDR3aa: CASSLRGTNQPQHF
abundance: few
d_gene: TRBD1
v_gene: TRBV19
j_gene: TRBJ1-5

CDR3nt: TGCGCCAGCAGCCCCGGGACTAGCGGGGAAAGCTCCTACGAGCAGTACTTC
CDR3aa: CASSPGTSGESSYEQYF
abundance: -
d_gene: TRBD2
v_gene: TRBV4-1
j_gene: TRBJ2-7

CDR3nt: TGTGCCATCAGTAACGGACTAGCGGGAGAAAACGAGCAGTACTTC
CDR3aa: CAISNGLAGENEQYF
abundance: -
d_gene: TRBD2
v_gene: TRBV10-3
j_gene: TRBJ2-7

CDR3nt: TGTGCCAGTAGTATATACGACAGTGGGACGGGCGAAGCTTTCTTT
CDR3aa: CASSIYDSGTGEAFF
abundance: -
d_gene: -
v_gene: TRBV19
j_gene: TRBJ1-1

CDR3nt: TGTGCCTGGACCCCCGAGGAGCAGTTCTTC
CDR3aa: CAWTPEEQFF
abundance: -
d_gene: -
v_gene: TRBV30
j_gene: TRBJ2-1

CDR3nt: TGTGCCACCAGCTGGACAGGGCGGGAGACCCAGTACTTC
CDR3aa: CATSWTGRETQYF
abundance: -
d_gene: TRBD1
v_gene: TRBV24-1
j_gene: TRBJ2-5

CDR3nt: TGCGCCAGCAGCTGGGGGCGTTGGAACACTGAAGCTTTCTTT
CDR3aa: CASSWGRWNTEAFF
abundance: -
d_gene: -
v_gene: TRBV5-1
j_gene: TRBJ1-1

CDR3nt: TGTGCCATCAGTGACCCAGGGTACGGGGTTGAAGCTTTCTTT
CDR3aa: CAISDPGYGVEAFF
abundance: -
d_gene: -
v_gene: TRBV10-3
j_gene: TRBJ1-1

CDR3nt: TGCAGCGTTGGGGATGGCTACGAGCAGTACTTC
CDR3aa: CSVGDGYEQYF
abundance: -
d_gene: -
v_gene: TRBV29-1
j_gene: TRBJ2-7

CDR3nt: TGCGCCAGCAGTCCTAGGAGCGGGGGGCCGGTCACCGGGGAGCTGTTTTTT
CDR3aa: CASSPRSGGPVTGELFF
abundance: -
d_gene: TRBD2
v_gene: TRBV5-1
j_gene: TRBJ2-2

CDR3nt: TGCAGCGTCGAGCGGGAGGGCCTAACCGGGGAGCTGTTTTTT
CDR3aa: CSVEREGLTGELFF
abundance: -
d_gene: TRBD2
v_gene: TRBV29-1
j_gene: TRBJ2-2

CDR3nt: TGTGCCAGCAGCTTACTAACAGGGATCCCTGAAGCTTTCTTT
CDR3aa: CASSLLTGIPEAFF
abundance: -
d_gene: -
v_gene: TRBV7-9
j_gene: TRBJ1-1

CDR3nt: TGTGCCAGCAGTTTAAGGGGCGGGACTGAGCAGTTCTTC
CDR3aa: CASSLRGGTEQFF
abundance: -
d_gene: -
v_gene: TRBV27
j_gene: TRBJ2-1

CDR3nt: TGTGCCAGTGGGGTCGCGGGAGGCGAGACCCAGTACTTC
CDR3aa: CASGVAGGETQYF
abundance: once
d_gene: TRBD2
v_gene: TRBV19
j_gene: TRBJ2-5

CDR3nt: TGCAGCGTCGCGGGGGGTGGCCCAGAGACCCAGTACTTC
CDR3aa: CSVAGGGPETQYF
abundance: -
d_gene: TRBD2
v_gene: TRBV29-1
j_gene: TRBJ2-5

CDR3nt: TGTGCCAGCAGCCCCCGGGACAGGGGGCTCTACAATGAGCAGTTCTTC
CDR3aa: CASSPRDRGLYNEQFF
abundance: -
d_gene: TRBD1
v_gene: TRBV7-9
j_gene: TRBJ2-1

CDR3nt: TGTGCCAGCAATGAGGGTTCCTACGAGCAGTACTTC
CDR3aa: CASNEGSYEQYF
abundance: -
d_gene: -
v_gene: TRBV6-1
j_gene: TRBJ2-7

CDR3nt: TGTGCCAGCAGCCTAGCGGGGATTGGGGGCACTGAAGCTTTCTTT
CDR3aa: CASSLAGIGGTEAFF
abundance: -
d_gene: -
v_gene: TRBV14
j_gene: TRBJ1-1

CDR3nt: TGTGCCAGCAGACCCTACAGGGGGCTTGGCTATGGCTACACCTTC
CDR3aa: CASRPYRGLGYGYTF
abundance: once
d_gene: TRBD1
v_gene: TRBV6-5
j_gene: TRBJ1-2

CDR3nt: TGCGCCAGCAGCCAGGAGAGGGGTTACGGGCAGTACTTC
CDR3aa: CASSQERGYGQYF
abundance: -
d_gene: -
v_gene: TRBV4-1
j_gene: TRBJ2-7

CDR3nt: TGCAGCGTTGTGGGGCTAGCGGGAGGGAGGGACTTC
CDR3aa: CSVVGLAGGRDF
abundance: -
d_gene: TRBD2
v_gene: TRBV29-1
j_gene: TRBJ2-5

CDR3nt: TGCGCCAGCAGTGAGGGACAGGGGGCGATTTACGAGCAGTACTTC
CDR3aa: CASSEGQGAIYEQYF
abundance: -
d_gene: TRBD1
v_gene: TRBV10-1
j_gene: TRBJ2-7

CDR3nt: TGTGCCAGCAGCTCGGGGACTAGCGTTCTCTACGAGCAGTACTTC
CDR3aa: CASSSGTSVLYEQYF
abundance: -
d_gene: TRBD2
v_gene: TRBV11-2
j_gene: TRBJ2-7

CDR3nt: TGTGCCAGCAGCTTGGCAACTGACACCGGGGAGCTGTTTTTT
CDR3aa: CASSLATDTGELFF
abundance: -
d_gene: -
v_gene: TRBV5-6
j_gene: TRBJ2-2

CDR3nt: TGTGCTAGCAGTTTTCAGGGGGCGGGAGAGACCCAGTACTTC
CDR3aa: CASSFQGAGETQYF
abundance: -
d_gene: TRBD1
v_gene: TRBV7-7
j_gene: TRBJ2-5

CDR3nt: TGTGCCACCAGTGGCCCCGGACTAGCGGGAGGATATCGCTACGAGCAGTACTTC
CDR3aa: CATSGPGLAGGYRYEQYF
abundance: once
d_gene: TRBD2
v_gene: TRBV24-1
j_gene: TRBJ2-7